Reported below is one T cell receptor beta chain. This record belongs to a study of blood T cell repertoires in COVID-19. The wider study: Donors in the United States, Italy and Spain gave samples during acute or convalescent COVID-19. T cells, B-cell-depleted T cells, or PBMCs provided the cDNA or gDNA that served as material.

V dropped 4 bases and J dropped 6 bases, with 10 bases sitting between them. Per germline, CDR1 SGHNT and CDR2 YYREEE (reference sequence). This CDR3 spans 12 amino acids. Study members were between about 18 and 95 years old and lived in 24 US regions. Clones were sequenced by immunoSEQ multiplex PCR, and TCRdb holds only the in-frame ones, with some missing. The profile shows just over 300,000 clones, 70% to 90% of them singletons. J is TRBJ2-5 and V is TRBV5-4, with D unresolved. The material sequenced was PBMCs or T cells enriched from blood (not recorded which). This TCR was recovered from a man under 40 who had recovered from COVID-19. The CDR3 here is CASSSSEKTQYF. Here the CDR3 DNA reads TGTGCCAGCAGCAGCAGCGAGAAGACCCAGTACTTC. Based on the CDR3 plus reference TRBV5-4 and TRBJ2-5, the full variable domain is ETGVTQSPTHLIKTRGQQVTLRCSSQSGHNTVSWYQQALGQGPQFIFQYYREEENGRGNFPPRFSGLQFPNYSSELNVNALELDDSALYLCASSSSEKTQYFGPGTRLLVL.